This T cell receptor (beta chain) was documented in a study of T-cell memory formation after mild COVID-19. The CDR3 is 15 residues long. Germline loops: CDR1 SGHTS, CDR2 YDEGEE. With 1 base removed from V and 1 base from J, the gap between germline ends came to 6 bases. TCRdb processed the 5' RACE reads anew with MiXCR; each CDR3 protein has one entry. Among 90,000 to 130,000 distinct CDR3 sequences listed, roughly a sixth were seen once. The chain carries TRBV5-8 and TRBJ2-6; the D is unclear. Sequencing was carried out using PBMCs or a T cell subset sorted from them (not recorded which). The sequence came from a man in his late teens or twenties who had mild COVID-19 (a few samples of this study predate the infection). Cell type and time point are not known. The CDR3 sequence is CASSLMSSGANVLTF. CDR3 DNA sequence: TGTGCCAGCAGCTTGATGAGTTCTGGGGCCAACGTCCTGACTTTC.